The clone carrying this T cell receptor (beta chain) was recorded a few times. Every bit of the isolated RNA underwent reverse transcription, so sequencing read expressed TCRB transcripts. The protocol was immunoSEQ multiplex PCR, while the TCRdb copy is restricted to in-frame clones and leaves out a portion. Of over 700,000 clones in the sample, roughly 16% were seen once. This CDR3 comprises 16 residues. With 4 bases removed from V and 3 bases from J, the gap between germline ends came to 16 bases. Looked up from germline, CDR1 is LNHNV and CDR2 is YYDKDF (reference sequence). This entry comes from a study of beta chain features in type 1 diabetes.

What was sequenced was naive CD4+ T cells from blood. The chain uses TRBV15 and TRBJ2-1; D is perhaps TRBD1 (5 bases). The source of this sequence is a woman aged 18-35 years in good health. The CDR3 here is CATSTFTGQNYNEQFF. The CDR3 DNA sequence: TGTGCCACCAGCACATTTACTGGACAAAACTACAATGAGCAGTTCTTC. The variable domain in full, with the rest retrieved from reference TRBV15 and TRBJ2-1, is DAMVIQNPRYQVTQFGKPVTLSCSQTLNHNVMYWYQQKSSQAPKLLFHYYDKDFNNEADTPDNFQSRRPNTSFCFLDIRSPGLGDTAMYLCATSTFTGQNYNEQFFGPGTRLTVL.